Listed here are 3 T cell receptor beta chains from one sample, sequenced in a study of blood T cell repertoires in COVID-19. Measured with immunoSEQ multiplex PCR; TCRdb has only the in-frame clones, and not every one. The sample has some 400,000 clones, around 84% seen once; the top ten hold roughly 1.2%. Input material: peripheral blood. The receptor source for this set is a human donor with acute or convalescent COVID-19. The donor label of this sample is uncertain.

V is TRBV4-1 and J is TRBJ1-6; D is unclear. The CDR3 extends over 19 amino acids. The V and J ends lost 1 base and 0 bases respectively, with 16 bases between them. CDR1 is MGHRA and CDR2 is YSYEKL in the germline V gene. In DNA, the CDR3 is TGCGCCAGCAGCCAAGGATTACGGATGACTAGCTCCTATAATTCACCCCTCCACTTT. Translation: CASSQGLRMTSSYNSPLHF.

This chain links TRBV5-4 with TRBJ2-3, with TRBD2 identical over 8 bases. Germline V gene sequence: CDR1 SGHNT, CDR2 YYREEE (reference sequence). This CDR3 is 15 amino acids long. Trimming at V came to 2 bases and at J to 1 base, leaving 3 bases not matched to a gene. As DNA, the CDR3 is TGTGCCAGCAGCTTTCGGGGGGGCGGCACAGATACGCAGTATTTT. Translation gives CASSFRGGGTDTQYF.

In its sample, this clone was seen once. The rearrangement uses TRBV30 and TRBJ2-2; no firm D call. Trimming stripped 5 bases from V and 0 bases from J, with 7 bases between. This CDR3 comprises 13 residues. Germline lookup yields CDR1 GTSNPN and CDR2 SVGIG (reference sequence). CDR3 nucleotide sequence: TGTGCCTGGGAGCCTACGAACACCGGGGAGCTGTTTTTT. It specifies CAWEPTNTGELFF.